The 29 T cell receptor beta chains reported below all come from one sample, sequenced in a study of blood T cell repertoires in COVID-19. Produced via immunoSEQ multiplex PCR; TCRdb's table is partial and in-frame only. The sample yields about 17,000 clones, 81% seen once. Material for sequencing was peripheral blood. Receptor source: a man in his 60s with acute or convalescent COVID-19.

In this sample, this clone turned up once. The chain couples TRBV21-1 to TRBJ2-5; TRBD1, the D gene given by the table, was not confirmed from the DNA. TRBV21-1 is annotated as a pseudogene. The CDR3 sequence is 14 residues long. Here the CDR3 DNA reads TGTGCCAGCAGCACCACCACAGGCGGAGAGACCCAGTACTTC. Protein sequence: CASSTTTGGETQYF.

The chain employs TRBV18 and TRBJ2-3; 8 bases map to TRBD1. The length of the CDR3 is 18 residues. CDR1 is KGHSH, CDR2 LQKENI, per germline. With V trimmed by 3 bases and J by 2 bases, 13 bases remained unmatched. CDR3 amino acids: CASSPMLATGAPTDTQYF. The DNA of the CDR3 is TGTGCCAGCTCACCCATGTTAGCGACAGGGGCGCCCACAGATACGCAGTATTTT.

The rearrangement links TRBV5-6 to TRBJ1-2; 7 positions match TRBD1. The length of the CDR3 is 13 residues. The V and J ends lost 4 bases and 4 bases, in that order; junction bases with no gene match: 4. From germline, CDR1 is SGHDT and CDR2 YYEEEE. The CDR3 DNA reads as TGTGCCAGCAGCCTAGGGGGCGGCTATGGCTACACCTTC. Amino acid sequence: CASSLGGGYGYTF.

The gene calls are TRBV9 and TRBJ1-3, with D unresolved. The CDR3 runs 14 residues. V lost 3 bases, J lost 1 base, and 8 bases lay in between. The germline V gene has CDR1 SGDLS and CDR2 YYNGEE. Here the CDR3 reads CASSAPVSGNTIYF. As DNA, the CDR3 is TGTGCCAGCAGCGCCCCGGTTTCTGGAAACACCATATATTTT. Full variable domain (missing parts from reference TRBV9 and TRBJ1-3): DSGVTQTPKHLITATGQRVTLRCSPRSGDLSVYWYQQSLDQGLQFLIQYYNGEERAKGNILERFSAQQFPDLHSELNLSSLELGDSALYFCASSAPVSGNTIYFGEGSWLTVV.

This rearrangement joins TRBV7-9 to TRBJ1-2; D possibly corresponds to TRBD1 (6 bases). CDR3 length equals 16 residues. The V end lost 1 base, the J end lost 4 bases, and 16 bases lay between the germline ends. The germline V gene has CDR1 SEHNR and CDR2 FQNEAQ (reference sequence). The CDR3 loop reads CASSLVAQGQGYGYTF. CDR3 DNA sequence: TGTGCCAGCAGCTTAGTAGCCCAGGGGCAAGGCTATGGCTACACCTTC.

J is TRBJ2-5 and V is TRBV7-9; D possibly corresponds to TRBD2 (7 bases). The CDR3 is 15 amino acids. V lost 4 bases and J lost 3, with 15 bases in between. Germline V lookup: CDR1 SEHNR, CDR2 FQNEAQ (reference sequence). In nucleotides, the CDR3 is TGTGCCAGCAGCTCACACCGGGGGGCTGAAGAGACCCAGTACTTC. Amino acids: CASSSHRGAEETQYF. Together with reference TRBV7-9 and TRBJ2-5, the CDR3 gives the full variable domain: DTGVSQNPRHKITKRGQNVTFRCDPISEHNRLYWYRQTLGQGPEFLTYFQNEAQLEKSRLLSDRFSAERPKGSFSTLEIQRTEQGDSAMYLCASSSHRGAEETQYFGPGTRLLVL.

In DNA, the CDR3 is TGTGCCAGCAGCCCGCTCGGAGGGGCCGGCTATGGCTACACCTTC. This gives the protein CASSPLGGAGYGYTF. The chain couples TRBV5-6 to TRBJ1-2, with D possibly being TRBD1 (5 bases). The CDR3 spans 15 residues. CDR1 SGHDT and CDR2 YYEEEE come from the germline V gene. Trimming left V 4 bases short and J 4 bases short, with 17 bases between.

The chain is built from TRBV7-8 and TRBJ1-3; 7 bases map to TRBD1. This CDR3 is built from 16 residues. Germline CDR1 reads SGHVS; CDR2 reads FQNEAQ. Trimming at V came to 5 bases and at J to 0 bases, leaving 7 bases not matched to a gene. This CDR3 is CASSERQGHSGNTIYF. The CDR3 DNA reads TGTGCCAGCAGCGAACGACAGGGACACTCTGGAAACACCATATATTTT.

The chain links TRBV7-6 to TRBJ2-7; 7 nucleotides agree with TRBD1. The ends lost 1 base at V and 4 bases at J; junction bases unmatched: 4. The CDR3 has 14 residues. Germline CDR1 and CDR2: SGHVS and FNYEAQ. CDR3 in amino acids: CASSLDRGHYEQYF. CDR3 nucleotides: TGTGCCAGCAGCTTAGACAGGGGACATTACGAGCAGTACTTC.

V gene TRBV6-1 combines with J gene TRBJ1-3; no definite D call. Trimming pared 0 bases from V and 0 bases from J, leaving 12 bases between. The CDR3 runs 17 residues. CDR1 is MNHNS and CDR2 is SASEGT in the germline V gene. This CDR3 reads CASSEARAAFSGNTIYF. CDR3 nucleotide sequence: TGTGCCAGCAGTGAAGCGAGGGCAGCTTTCTCTGGAAACACCATATATTTT.

The gene calls are TRBV24-1 and TRBJ1-1, with a possible D match to TRBD1 (6 bases). V lost 3 bases to trimming and J lost 5 bases, with 15 bases between them. This CDR3 is built from 15 residues. The germline V gene has CDR1 KGHDR and CDR2 SFDVKD. The CDR3 DNA reads TGTGCCACCAGTGATCCGGGCGAGGGGGAGACTGAAGCTTTCTTT. Translating it yields CATSDPGEGETEAFF.

V and J are TRBV27 and TRBJ2-1; 7 nucleotides align to TRBD2. The CDR3 consists of 13 residues. V trimming: 2 bases; J trimming: 10 bases; junction bases outside the gene matches: 5. Germline-derived CDR1 and CDR2 are MNHEY and SMNVEV (reference sequence). The CDR3 nucleotides read TGTGCCAGCAGTTTACTCCTCGGGGGGGAGCAGTTCTTC. Amino acids: CASSLLLGGEQFF.

This sequence joins TRBV11-2 and TRBJ2-7, with 10 bases identical to TRBD2. Trimming cost V 6 bases and J 3 bases; bases outside gene matches: 8. CDR3 size: 15 residues. Germline CDR1 reads SGHAT; CDR2 reads FQNNGV. CDR3 DNA: TGTGCCAGCAGGACCCCCGGGACTAGCGTCTACGAGCAGTACTTC. Encoded protein: CASRTPGTSVYEQYF.

This clone is judged medium-sized. V is TRBV4-1 and J is TRBJ1-2; TRBD1 agrees at 9 bases. CDR3 length: 14 amino acids. V gave up 5 bases and J gave up 8 bases; unmatched junction bases: 9. Germline CDR1 is MGHRA and CDR2 is YSYEKL. The CDR3 DNA reads as TGCGCCAGCAGCACAACGACAGGGGGGATCGGCTACACCTTC. Residues: CASSTTTGGIGYTF.

The gene calls are TRBV28 and TRBJ1-1; weak D call: TRBD1 (6 bases). Germline V gives CDR1 MDHEN, CDR2 SYDVKM. The V end was cut by 6 bases, the J end by 4 bases, with 27 bases between. The CDR3 is made up of 18 amino acids. The CDR3, as DNA: TGTGCCAGCAGCATCCTGGCGCGTTTTCAGGAAGGGGGCACTGAAGCTTTCTTT. Its translation is CASSILARFQEGGTEAFF.

The chain recombines TRBV18 with TRBJ2-7; 9 nucleotides align to TRBD1. The V gene end was trimmed by 6 bases and the J gene end by 6 bases; junction bases not matched to a gene: 12. Germline loops: CDR1 KGHSH, CDR2 LQKENI. This CDR3 contains 15 residues. CDR3 in DNA: TGTGCCAGCTCCCTCAAGCCCGGGACAGGGACCGAGCAGTACTTC. Translation: CASSLKPGTGTEQYF.

A note on this clone: One end of the junction does not line up with germline, which may come from a read error. The chain has TRBV6-6 and TRBJ2-5; TRBD2 aligns across 8 bases. The CDR3 runs 13 residues. CDR1 is MNHNY and CDR2 is SVGAGI in the germline V gene (reference sequence). DNA for the CDR3: TGTGCCAGCACTTACGGGGGGGAGGAGACCCAGTACTTC. Its translation: CASTYGGEETQYF.

The CDR3 nucleotides read TGTGCCACCAGTGGGCCGGGGAGCAATCAGCCCCAGCATTTT. Translated: CATSGPGSNQPQHF. The gene calls are TRBV24-1 and TRBJ1-5, with unresolved D. Trimming pared 5 bases from V and 1 base from J, leaving 8 bases between. Germline V gives CDR1 KGHDR, CDR2 SFDVKD. The CDR3 loop spans 14 amino acids.

This clone appeared a few times. V and J are TRBV7-9 and TRBJ2-7, with no clear D. V lost 3 bases, J lost 2 bases, and 8 bases lay in between. The CDR3 contains 13 residues. Germline-derived CDR1 and CDR2 are SEHNR and FQNEAQ (reference sequence). The CDR3 coding sequence is TGTGCCAGCAGCTTTAACTTAGCCTACGAGCAGTACTTC. This encodes CASSFNLAYEQYF. Using reference TRBV7-9 and TRBJ2-7 for the parts outside the CDR3, the full variable domain is DTGVSQNPRHKITKRGQNVTFRCDPISEHNRLYWYRQTLGQGPEFLTYFQNEAQLEKSRLLSDRFSAERPKGSFSTLEIQRTEQGDSAMYLCASSFNLAYEQYFGPGTRLTVT.

The genes are TRBV7-2 and TRBJ1-2; D gene uncertain. CDR1 is SGHTA and CDR2 is FQGNSA in the germline V gene. This CDR3 region has 15 residues. V was trimmed by 4 bases and J by 2 bases, leaving 14 bases between them. CDR3 loop: CASSSAGLSNYGYTF. CDR3 coding DNA: TGTGCCAGCAGCTCCGCGGGCCTCTCCAACTATGGCTACACCTTC.

This sequence joins TRBV11-2 and TRBJ2-1; D ambiguous. Germline CDR1 reads SGHAT; CDR2 reads FQNNGV. The CDR3 loop spans 14 amino acids. Trimming took off 1 base at V and 6 bases at J, with 10 bases between the two ends. The CDR3 here is CASSLAQFTNEQFF. For the CDR3, the DNA is TGTGCCAGCAGCTTAGCCCAGTTCACCAATGAGCAGTTCTTC.

The genes are TRBV6-5 and TRBJ1-2; the D is unclear. V dropped 6 bases and J dropped 5 bases, with 10 bases sitting between them. Per the germline V gene, CDR1 is MNHEY and CDR2 is SVGAGI. The CDR3 has 12 residues. CDR3 in amino acids: CASRPTGYGYTF. The CDR3 nucleotides are TGTGCCAGCAGACCAACGGGGTATGGCTACACCTTC.

The V call is TRBV19, the J call TRBJ1-1, with 8 nucleotides matching TRBD1. The CDR3 runs to 14 residues. With 3 bases clipped from V and 4 bases from J, the junction kept 4 bases outside the gene matches. Germline V gene data show CDR1 as LNHDA and CDR2 as SQIVND (reference sequence). The CDR3 sequence is CASSMDREGTEAFF. CDR3 nucleotide sequence: TGTGCCAGTAGTATGGACAGGGAGGGCACTGAAGCTTTCTTT.

This chain joins TRBV6-5 and TRBJ1-6, with 7 bases lining up with TRBD1. CDR3 length: 15 amino acids. V dropped 4 bases and J dropped 8; count of bases not matched to a gene: 8. Germline lookup yields CDR1 MNHEY and CDR2 SVGAGI. The CDR3, as DNA: TGTGCCAGCAGTTTCACAGGGGCCGCGGATTCACCCCTCCACTTT. Translated: CASSFTGAADSPLHF.

The sample holds a few counts of this clone. The chain links TRBV6-5 to TRBJ2-1, with D perhaps TRBD1 (5 bases). Germline loops: CDR1 MNHEY, CDR2 SVGAGI. Trimming stripped 6 bases from V and 6 bases from J, with 12 bases between. CDR3 size: 13 residues. CDR3 sequence (DNA): TGTGCCAGCAGGTACACAGGATTCAATGAGCAGTTCTTC. Translation: CASRYTGFNEQFF.

This clone was counted only a few times. The chain uses TRBV18 and TRBJ1-1; D unclear. The CDR3 is 16 residues long. From germline, CDR1 is KGHSH and CDR2 LQKENI. V was clipped by 5 bases and J by 0 bases, with 16 bases between them. As DNA, the CDR3 is TGTGCCAGCTCAAGTCTCCCGGGAACTCTGAACACTGAAGCTTTCTTT. Translating it yields CASSSLPGTLNTEAFF.

V usage is TRBV12-3 or TRBV12-4 and J usage is TRBJ2-7; D remains ambiguous. Trimming shortened V by 4 bases and J by 6 bases, and 10 bases separated the two germline ends. The length of the CDR3 is 12 residues. The CDR3 nucleotides read TGTGCCAGCAGTTCCCTCCCGGGCGAGCAGTACTTC. It yields the protein CASSSLPGEQYF.

V gene TRBV27 combines with J gene TRBJ2-7, with 7 bases lining up with TRBD1. The CDR3 has 15 residues. The V and J ends lost 2 bases and 4 bases, in that order; junction bases with no gene match: 8. Germline loops: CDR1 MNHEY, CDR2 SMNVEV (reference sequence). The CDR3 coding sequence is TGTGCCAGCAGTTTAGGAACAGGGGCCGTTTACGAGCAGTACTTC. Protein sequence: CASSLGTGAVYEQYF.

The rearrangement joins TRBV12-5 to TRBJ2-1, with D tentatively TRBD1 (6 bases). This CDR3 has 15 amino acids. Germline V gene sequence: CDR1 LGHNT, CDR2 FRNRAP. The V end was cut by 1 base, the J end by 5 bases, with 12 bases between. The CDR3 sequence is CASGLGTAKNNEQFF. In DNA form, the CDR3 reads TGTGCTAGTGGTTTGGGGACAGCGAAAAACAATGAGCAGTTCTTC.